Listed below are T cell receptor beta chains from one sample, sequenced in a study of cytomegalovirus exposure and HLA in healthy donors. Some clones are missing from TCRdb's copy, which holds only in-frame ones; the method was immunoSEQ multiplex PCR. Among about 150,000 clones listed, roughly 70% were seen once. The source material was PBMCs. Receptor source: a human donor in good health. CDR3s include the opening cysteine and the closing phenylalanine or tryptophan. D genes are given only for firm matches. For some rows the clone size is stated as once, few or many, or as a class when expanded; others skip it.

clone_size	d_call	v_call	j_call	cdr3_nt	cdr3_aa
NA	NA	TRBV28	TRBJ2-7	TGTGCCAGCAGTAGTACAGGCTACGAGCAGTACTTC	CASSSTGYEQYF
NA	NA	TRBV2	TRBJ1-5	TGTGCCAGCAGTGAACGGGTCTCGCAGCCCCAGCATTTT	CASSERVSQPQHF
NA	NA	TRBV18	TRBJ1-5	TGTGCCAGCTCACCAGGTCCCTTCGGGGTTAGAGGCAATCAGCCCCAGCATTTT	CASSPGPFGVRGNQPQHF
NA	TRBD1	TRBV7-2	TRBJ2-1	TGTGCCAGCAGCTGGGACAGGGGTTCCTACAATGAGCAGTTCTTC	CASSWDRGSYNEQFF
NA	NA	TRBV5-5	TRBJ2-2	TGTGCCAGCAGCTTCGGTCCCCAAAACACCGGGGAGCTGTTTTTT	CASSFGPQNTGELFF
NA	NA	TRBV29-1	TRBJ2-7	TGCAGCGTTGTTGGTAGATCCTCCTACGAGCAGTACTTC	CSVVGRSSYEQYF
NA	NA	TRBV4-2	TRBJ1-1	TGTGCCAGCAGCCCCCAAGGGGGAAACACTGAAGCTTTCTTT	CASSPQGGNTEAFF
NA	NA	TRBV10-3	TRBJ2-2	TGTGCCATCAGTGAGTCGAAGGGGATCGGGGAGCTGTTTTTT	CAISESKGIGELFF
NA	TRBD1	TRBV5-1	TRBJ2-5	TGCGCCAGCTCACTAGGGCAGGGGGAAGAGACCCAGTACTTC	CASSLGQGEETQYF
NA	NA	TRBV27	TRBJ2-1	TGTGCCAGCAGTTTAGAGGGCTCCTACAATGAGCAGTTCTTC	CASSLEGSYNEQFF
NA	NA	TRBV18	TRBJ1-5	TGTGCCAGCTCACCACGCACTGCAGGGGGCAATCAGCCCCAGCATTTT	CASSPRTAGGNQPQHF
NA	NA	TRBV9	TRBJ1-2	TGTGCCAGCAGCGTGGGGGGGGACCTTCACCGCCTTGGCTACACCTTC	CASSVGGDLHRLGYTF
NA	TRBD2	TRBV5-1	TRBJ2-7	TGCGCCAGCAGCTTGGTTCTAGCGGGAAGTAAGTTTTACGAGCAGTACTTC	CASSLVLAGSKFYEQYF
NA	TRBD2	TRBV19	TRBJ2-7	TGTGCCAGTAGTGACCCTAGCGGGGGGAAAAACGAGCAGTACTTC	CASSDPSGGKNEQYF
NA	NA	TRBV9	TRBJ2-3	TGTGCCAGCAGCATCGACAGCTACACAGATACGCAGTATTTT	CASSIDSYTDTQYF
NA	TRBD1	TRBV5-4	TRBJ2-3	TGTGCCAGCAGCCCTCTCCGGGGACAGGGGATCACTAGCACAGATACGCAGTATTTT	CASSPLRGQGITSTDTQYF
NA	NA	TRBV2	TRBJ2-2	TGTGCCAGCAGTGAGGAGGGAACCGGGGAGCTGTTTTTT	CASSEEGTGELFF
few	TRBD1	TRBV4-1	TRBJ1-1	TGCGCCAGCAGCCAAGTCCGGACAGGGAACACTGAAGCTTTCTTT	CASSQVRTGNTEAFF
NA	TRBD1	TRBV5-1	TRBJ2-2	TGCGCCAGCAGCTTGGACGACAGGGCCACCGGGGAGCTGTTTTTT	CASSLDDRATGELFF
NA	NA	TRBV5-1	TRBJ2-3	TGCGCCAGCAGCTTGGCGGGGGGCACAGATACGCAGTATTTT	CASSLAGGTDTQYF
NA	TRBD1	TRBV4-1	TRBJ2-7	TGCGCCAGCAGCCGGCAGGGACAGGCCTACGAGCAGTACTTC	CASSRQGQAYEQYF
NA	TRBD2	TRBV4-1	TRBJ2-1	TGCGCCAGCAGCCACCGACCACCGGCGGGAGGGCCGAATGAGCAGTTCTTC	CASSHRPPAGGPNEQFF
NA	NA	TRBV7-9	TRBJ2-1	TGTGCCAGCAGCTTAGCAGCAGCGACAGCCTACAATGAGCAGTTCTTC	CASSLAAATAYNEQFF
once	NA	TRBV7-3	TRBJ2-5	TGTGCCAGCAGCATACCAGGGCCGGGAGAGACCCAGTACTTC	CASSIPGPGETQYF
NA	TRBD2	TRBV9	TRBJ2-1	TGTGCCAGCAGCCCTAGGACTAGCGGGCTCTCCTACAATGAGCAGTTCTTC	CASSPRTSGLSYNEQFF
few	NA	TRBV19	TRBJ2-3	TGTGCCAGTAGTATAGGTGACAGGTCGCGCACAGATACGCAGTATTTT	CASSIGDRSRTDTQYF
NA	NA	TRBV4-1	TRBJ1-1	TGCGCCAGCAGCCAAGATTCTGGATTCACAGTCATGAACACTGAAGCTTTCTTT	CASSQDSGFTVMNTEAFF
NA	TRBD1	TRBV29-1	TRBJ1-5	TGCAGCGTTGACGAGGGACAGGGATATCAGCCCCAGCATTTT	CSVDEGQGYQPQHF
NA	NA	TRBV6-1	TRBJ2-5	TGTGCCAGCCCACCCGGGACTGCGGAACAAGAGACCCAGTACTTC	CASPPGTAEQETQYF
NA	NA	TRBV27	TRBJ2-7	TGTGCCAGCAGTATGACAGGTTTAGGGACCTACGAGCAGTACTTC	CASSMTGLGTYEQYF
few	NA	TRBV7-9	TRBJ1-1	TGTGCCAGCAGCTCAAGAGATTCGAACACTGAAGCTTTCTTT	CASSSRDSNTEAFF
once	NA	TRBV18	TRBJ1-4	TGTGCCAGCTCACCTCGGGACAAAACTAATGAAAAACTGTTTTTT	CASSPRDKTNEKLFF
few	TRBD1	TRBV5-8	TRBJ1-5	TGTGCCAGCAGCAGGGGACAGTTTAGCAATCAGCCCCAGCATTTT	CASSRGQFSNQPQHF
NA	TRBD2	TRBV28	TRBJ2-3	TGTGCCAGCAGGTTCCGCGGGACTAGCGGACACACAGATACGCAGTATTTT	CASRFRGTSGHTDTQYF
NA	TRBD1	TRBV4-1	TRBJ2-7	TGCGCCAGCAGCCAAGAAGAACAGGGGGCCAACCTTTTCCCCTCCTACGAGCAGTACTTC	CASSQEEQGANLFPSYEQYF
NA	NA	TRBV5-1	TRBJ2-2	TGCGCCAGCAGCTTGGCCCAGATCCCCGGGGAGCTGTTTTTT	CASSLAQIPGELFF
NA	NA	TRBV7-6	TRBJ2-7	TGTGCCAGCAGCTTAGGAACAGAGCAGTACTTC	CASSLGTEQYF
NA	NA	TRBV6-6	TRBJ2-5	TGTGCCAGCAGAGACCGGTCAGGAGAGACCCAGTACTTC	CASRDRSGETQYF
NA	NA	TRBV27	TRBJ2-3	TGTGCCAGCAGTTTACATTACAGGGGGGGGAGCACAGATACGCAGTATTTT	CASSLHYRGGSTDTQYF
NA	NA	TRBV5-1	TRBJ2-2	TGCGCCAGCAACACCGGGACGAACACCGGGGAGCTGTTTTTT	CASNTGTNTGELFF
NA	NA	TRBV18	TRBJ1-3	TGTGCCAGCTCACCGGACAGCTCTGGAAACACCATATATTTT	CASSPDSSGNTIYF